Listed below are T cell receptor beta chains from one sample, sequenced in a study of graft-versus-host responses after intestinal transplantation. Generated by immunoSEQ multiplex PCR, the TCRdb table keeps only in-frame clones and is missing some. The sample gives some 45,000 clones, just under 95% of which show up once; roughly 1.5% is in the top ten. The sequencing used PBMCs, collected approximately 350 days after intestinal transplant. These receptors all come from a human patient who received an intestinal transplant, so some T cells may come from the graft donor. Each CDR3 is given with its conserved first and last residue. Each record gives: CDR3 length, V gene, CDR3 protein.

17,TRBV27,CASSPGTIGSSTDTQYF
15,TRBV5-4,CASSFSGDDYSEQFF
14,TRBV9,CASSVGKGSYEQYF
15,TRBV6-5,CATSLGWGDNTEAFF
16,TRBV9,CASSVDTTGIYGEAFF
13,TRBV2,CASIPHIQETQYF
16,TRBV5-1,CASSAGLAAISDTQYF
14,TRBV30,CAWSSGTGLYEQYF
16,TRBV18,CASSPLTGTGANVLTF
15,TRBV28,CASIWGGDRDQPQHF
14,TRBV6-6,CASSYSGQTGELFF
16,TRBV5-1,CASAVGSAKIGNTIYF
14,TRBV27,CASCSLGSSYEQYF
14,TRBV28,CASRPTSDLGTQYF
14,TRBV6-5,CASSRGQSAQPQHF
13,TRBV6-6,CASSYYGEREQYF
16,TRBV5-6,CASSYRTGPWNSPLHF
14,TRBV2,CASSVEYRPDTQYF
15,TRBV19,CAGSWTVEVGDTIYF
14,TRBV6-6,CASSYSLGEGEQYF
15,TRBV29-1,CSVEGDRSSYNEQFF
16,TRBV19,CASSGDRALRDTEAFF
14,TRBV6-5,CASGPGFRDSEQYF
15,TRBV7-3,CASSRGTGSVGTQYF
16,TRBV11-2,CASSLAGTLNYYEQYF
16,TRBV5-1,CASSYLGPREGGELFF
16,TRBV7-6,CASSSLGGSRGNEQFF
12,TRBV5-1,CASAEENTEAFF
15,TRBV30,CAWALSGTSTDTQYF
16,TRBV18,CASSPSGRAHTDTQYF
13,TRBV19,CASVSGAGDTQYF
17,TRBV5-1,CASSLEATNKNTGELFF
14,TRBV7-6,CASSSGWGSHEQYF
14,TRBV9,CASSTGVSNQPQHF
15,TRBV7-2,CASSSTGAMNNEQFF
13,TRBV12-5,CASGFSGVSEQYF
12,TRBV18,CASSPGQETQYF
13,TRBV5-4,CASSLAGWDEQYF
15,TRBV11-2,CASSLGGTGKDIQYF
16,TRBV7-9,CASSSRIGEYTDTQYF
16,TRBV5-5,CASSLGAGGMNTEAFF
16,TRBV27,CASSFRRGGGNTEAFF
14,TRBV2,CASRRTLSTYEQYF
10,TRBV29-1,CSVGQGGYTF
14,TRBV7-9,CASSLAGLRDTQYF
14,TRBV5-6,CASSYEQAHETQYF
16,TRBV7-9,CASSSTNRVWGEKLFF
14,TRBV11-3,CASSSIGEFAEAFF
13,TRBV6-5,CASSEYGTHEQYF
15,TRBV2,CASQEISGRGEEQYF
12,TRBV19,CASSINPNEQFF
15,TRBV9,CASSGLAGRTDTQYF
16,TRBV5-4,CASNPGLAGVTDTQYF
15,TRBV27,CASSVRDRVGNEQFF
14,TRBV15,CATGLAIRQETQYF
15,TRBV2,CASRRVGTPNTEAFF
15,TRBV19,CASSIFATTNEKLFF
13,TRBV10-3,CASGLAGFYEQYF
18,TRBV5-4,CASSHTGASGRRSYEQYF
12,TRBV10-3,CAISESWDEQYF